The 26 T cell receptor beta chains listed next were all sequenced from one sample in a study of T cell repertoires in cytomegalovirus infection. TCRdb reprocessed the reads with MiXCR, giving one entry per CDR3 protein. In the table there are approximately 250,000 distinct CDR3 sequences, approximately 10% of which are singletons. Material: PBMCs. These receptors came from a human donor in good health (CMV status not recorded). Some clones in this sample may be carry-over from other donors' samples.

This clonotype was counted ten times or more. This chain links TRBV7-6 with TRBJ1-3, with D unclear. The CDR3 runs 14 residues. Germline values: CDR1 SGHVS, CDR2 FNYEAQ. The germline V and J ends were trimmed by 2 bases and 4 bases, with 9 bases remaining between them. For the CDR3, the DNA is TGTGCCAGCAGCTTACAGTCCGCAGGAAACACCATATATTTT. It yields the protein CASSLQSAGNTIYF.

This clonotype was seen only once. V is TRBV27 and J is TRBJ2-1; 7 positions agree with TRBD1. The CDR3 totals 12 residues. With 6 bases clipped from V and 8 bases from J, the junction kept 4 bases outside the gene matches. CDR1 is MNHEY, CDR2 SMNVEV, per germline (reference sequence). This CDR3 reads CASRQGYDEQFF. The CDR3 nucleotides are TGTGCCAGCAGACAGGGGTACGATGAGCAGTTCTTC.

The chain has TRBV29-1 and TRBJ1-3, with D possibly being TRBD1 (6 bases). The germline V gene has CDR1 SQVTM and CDR2 ANQGSEA. The V gene lost 4 bases and the J gene lost 0 bases, with 13 bases spanning the gap. The CDR3 totals 15 residues. The CDR3 is CSVVGGSGSGNTIYF. In DNA form, the CDR3 reads TGCAGCGTTGTTGGGGGCTCGGGCTCTGGAAACACCATATATTTT.

This clonotype was observed at least ten times. The chain joins TRBV6-2 or TRBV6-3 to TRBJ1-5, with unresolved D. The V gene's germline CDR1 is MNHEY and CDR2 SVGEGT. The CDR3 runs to 14 residues. Deletions cut 5 bases from V and 4 bases from J, with 12 bases between. This CDR3 reads CASSRDGLNQPQHF. The CDR3 region has the DNA TGTGCCAGCAGTCGAGACGGATTAAATCAGCCCCAGCATTTT.

The table lists this clonotype with many counts. This chain connects TRBV7-2 to TRBJ2-5; 8 bases line up with TRBD2. The length of the CDR3 is 13 residues. CDR1 SGHTA and CDR2 FQGNSA come from the germline V gene. The V segment lost 2 bases and the J segment 9 bases; nucleotides outside the gene matches: 5. The CDR3 is CASSLTRGGAQYF. CDR3 sequence (DNA): TGTGCCAGCAGCTTAACCCGGGGGGGGGCCCAGTACTTC.

This chain uses TRBV20-1 with TRBJ2-1; D perhaps matches TRBD2 (6 bases). Germline CDR1 reads DFQATT; CDR2 reads SNEGSKA (reference sequence). V lost 2 bases and J 7 bases, leaving 18 bases between the germline ends. The CDR3 covers 15 residues. The CDR3 here is CSARNSGTPRNEQFF. CDR3 DNA sequence: TGCAGTGCTAGAAATTCGGGGACTCCTCGGAATGAGCAGTTCTTC.

This clonotype occurred many times. The genes are TRBV7-2 and TRBJ1-2; TRBD1 matches 9 bases. This CDR3 has 17 amino acids. CDR1 is SGHTA and CDR2 is FQGNSA in the germline V gene. V trimming: 5 bases; J trimming: 0 bases; junction bases outside the gene matches: 10. The CDR3: CASSLHPGQGPNYGYTF. CDR3 coding DNA: TGTGCCAGCAGCCTCCACCCCGGACAGGGGCCTAACTATGGCTACACCTTC.

Ten or more counts support this clonotype. V gene TRBV7-2 combines with J gene TRBJ2-7; D remains unclear. With 8 bases removed from V and 2 bases from J, the gap between germline ends came to 10 bases. The CDR3 is 12 amino acids. Germline assignment: CDR1 SGHTA and CDR2 FQGNSA. CDR3 DNA: TGTGCCAGCCAAGCTGAAACCTACGAGCAGTACTTC. Its protein is CASQAETYEQYF.

This clonotype was observed many times. The chain combines TRBV7-6 with TRBJ2-5; the D is unclear. In germline, CDR1 is SGHVS, CDR2 FNYEAQ. The CDR3 consists of 14 residues. Trimming pared 7 bases from V and 2 bases from J, leaving 14 bases between. CDR3 protein: CASTRNPGQETQYF. The CDR3 DNA reads as TGTGCCAGCACACGGAACCCCGGGCAAGAGACCCAGTACTTC. The full variable domain, in which reference TRBV7-6 and TRBJ2-5 provide the parts outside the CDR3, is GAGVSQSPRYKVTKRGQDVALRCDPISGHVSLYWYRQALGQGPEFLTYFNYEAQQDKSGLPNDRFSAERPEGSISTLTIQRTEQRDSAMYRCASTRNPGQETQYFGPGTRLLVL.

The V and J genes are TRBV20-1 and TRBJ2-7; D is ambiguous. Trimming pared 0 bases from V and 4 bases from J, leaving 4 bases between. CDR1 and CDR2 (germline): DFQATT, SNEGSKA (reference sequence). The CDR3 is 11 amino acids. The CDR3 sequence is CSARDGYEQYF. CDR3 in DNA: TGCAGTGCTAGAGATGGGTACGAGCAGTACTTC.

This clonotype was found many times. V usage is TRBV7-6 and J usage is TRBJ1-4; D is perhaps TRBD1 (5 bases). Germline loops: CDR1 SGHVS, CDR2 FNYEAQ. Trimming left V 4 bases short and J 5 bases short, with 11 bases between. The CDR3 is 14 amino acids. CDR3 nucleotide sequence: TGTGCCAGCAGCTCGGGACCGCTAAATGAAAAACTGTTTTTT. This encodes CASSSGPLNEKLFF.

The table lists this clonotype with many counts. The junction does not match germline at one end; this may be a read error. The chain couples TRBV7-9 to TRBJ2-1, with 8 nucleotides matching TRBD2. The CDR3 sequence is 11 residues long. Germline CDR1 and CDR2: SEHNR and FQNEAQ (reference sequence). CDR3 residues: CASSPGGGRIF. The CDR3 nucleotides read TGTGCCAGCAGCCCCGGGGGGGGAAGAATCTTC.

This clonotype appeared a few times. The rearrangement joins TRBV6-6 to TRBJ2-2; 8 bases map to TRBD2. CDR1 is MNHNY and CDR2 is SVGAGI in the germline V gene (reference sequence). Trimming removed 8 bases from V and 6 bases from J; junction bases left unmatched: 20. This CDR3 is 18 amino acids long. The CDR3 protein is CASPPFVAGGHLAGELFF. DNA for the CDR3: TGTGCCAGCCCTCCGTTCGTTGCGGGAGGACATCTAGCCGGGGAGCTGTTTTTT.

This clonotype was picked up many times. The chain uses TRBV7-2 and TRBJ1-2, with TRBD1 matching 7 bases. V lost 2 bases to trimming and J lost 4 bases; unmatched junction nucleotides: 1. CDR1 SGHTA and CDR2 FQGNSA come from the germline V gene. The CDR3 has 13 amino acids. The chain's CDR3 is CASSLKGAYGYTF. CDR3 bases: TGTGCCAGCAGCTTAAAGGGGGCCTATGGCTACACCTTC.

This clonotype was seen repeatedly, ten times or more. This sequence joins TRBV7-2 and TRBJ1-2, with TRBD1 as a possible D gene (6 bases). Trimming removed 3 bases at V and 8 bases at J, with 13 bases between. The CDR3 has 13 residues. Germline CDR1 is SGHTA and CDR2 is FQGNSA. The DNA of the CDR3 is TGTGCCAGCAGCTTCGCAGGGGCGGAGGGCTACACCTTC. Encoded protein: CASSFAGAEGYTF.

This clonotype has at least ten counts. The chain combines TRBV10-2 with TRBJ1-1; D unresolved. Trimming removed 4 bases at V and 0 bases at J, with 9 bases between. Germline assignment: CDR1 WSHSY and CDR2 SAAADI. The CDR3 spans 14 residues. CDR3 sequence reads: CASSVSGLNTEAFF. The CDR3 nucleotides are TGCGCCAGCAGTGTTTCGGGATTGAACACTGAAGCTTTCTTT.

There are many counts of this clonotype. The chain carries TRBV6-6 and TRBJ2-3; 8 bases match TRBD1. CDR3 size: 14 residues. Germline values: CDR1 MNHNY, CDR2 SVGAGI (reference sequence). With V trimmed by 2 bases and J by 5 bases, 3 bases remained unmatched. The CDR3 nucleotides are TGTGCCAGCAGTTACGGACAGGGAAAAGATACGCAGTATTTT. Amino acids: CASSYGQGKDTQYF.

This clonotype was observed many times. The J gene is TRBJ2-2, the V gene TRBV7-2; 8 bases are shared with TRBD2. This CDR3 spans 15 amino acids. V dropped 7 bases and J dropped 4; count of bases not matched to a gene: 8. From germline, CDR1 is SGHTA and CDR2 FQGNSA. CDR3 sequence: CASTSELAVTGELFF. CDR3 DNA: TGTGCCAGCACCTCGGAACTAGCGGTCACCGGGGAGCTGTTTTTT.

This clonotype was counted at least ten times. The chain combines TRBV4-3 with TRBJ2-5; D is possibly TRBD1 (5 bases). V lost 4 bases and J 4 bases, leaving 16 bases between the germline ends. Germline V gene sequence: CDR1 LGHNA, CDR2 YSLEER. This CDR3 contains 15 residues. This CDR3 is CASSRSQGFSETQYF. The CDR3, as DNA: TGCGCCAGCAGCCGCTCTCAGGGATTTTCAGAGACCCAGTACTTC.

This clonotype was observed many times. The chain has TRBV7-2 and TRBJ2-5; TRBD2 might be the D (5 bases). Germline CDR1 SGHTA, CDR2 FQGNSA. The CDR3 sequence is 15 residues long. The V and J ends lost 1 base and 2 bases respectively, with 11 bases between them. The CDR3 is CASSLGGGGQETQYF. The CDR3, as DNA: TGTGCCAGCAGCTTAGGTGGCGGCGGGCAAGAGACCCAGTACTTC.

The gene calls are TRBV30 and TRBJ2-2; 8 positions agree with TRBD2. This CDR3 is built from 15 residues. Germline trimming cut 2 bases from V and 5 bases from J; bases unmatched to any gene: 7. Germline CDR1 reads GTSNPN; CDR2 reads SVGIG (reference sequence). The CDR3 sequence is CAWSIAGGPTGELFF. The CDR3 DNA reads as TGTGCCTGGAGTATTGCGGGAGGCCCGACCGGGGAGCTGTTTTTT. The full variable domain, its missing parts supplied by reference TRBV30 and TRBJ2-2, is SQTIHQWPATLVQPVGSPLSLECTVEGTSNPNLYWYRQAAGRGLQLLFYSVGIGQISSEVPQNLSASRPQDRQFILSSKKLLLSDSGFYLCAWSIAGGPTGELFFGEGSRLTVL.

This clonotype has a count of ten or more. The rearrangement joins TRBV28 to TRBJ2-5; tentative D call: TRBD2 (6 bases). Trimming shortened V by 6 bases and J by 5 bases, and 10 bases separated the two germline ends. Germline-derived CDR1 and CDR2 are MDHEN and SYDVKM. The CDR3 spans 12 residues. The CDR3 loop is CASRAGLETQYF. The CDR3 DNA is TGTGCCAGCAGGGCGGGGCTTGAGACCCAGTACTTC.

The V call is TRBV7-2, the J call TRBJ1-2, with D possibly TRBD1 on 5 matching bases. Germline CDR1 reads SGHTA; CDR2 reads FQGNSA. This CDR3 spans 14 amino acids. V lost 5 bases and J 0 bases, leaving 10 bases between the germline ends. In DNA, the CDR3 is TGTGCCAGCAGCCCGGGGGGGACTAACTATGGCTACACCTTC. Amino acid sequence: CASSPGGTNYGYTF.

This clonotype was counted at least ten times. This chain connects TRBV2 to TRBJ2-1; possible D gene TRBD2, 5 bases. The germline gives CDR1 SNHLY, CDR2 FYNNEI. The ends were cut back, 8 bases at V and 2 bases at J, with 19 bases in the middle. This CDR3 spans 16 amino acids. As DNA, the CDR3 is TGTGCCAGCGGTCCCTTCGGGAATCAACCCTACAATGAGCAGTTCTTC. This codes for CASGPFGNQPYNEQFF.

This clonotype has at least ten counts. The chain links TRBV7-2 to TRBJ1-6; D is unclear. The CDR3 runs to 17 residues. The V end lost 3 bases, the J end lost 0 bases, and 12 bases lay between the germline ends. Germline CDR1 and CDR2: SGHTA and FQGNSA. The CDR3 DNA follows: TGTGCCAGCAGCTTGAACTTCCGAAGCTCCTATAATTCACCCCTCCACTTT. This translates into CASSLNFRSSYNSPLHF.

This clonotype was recorded many times. The chain links TRBV12-3 or TRBV12-4 to TRBJ1-2; D is perhaps TRBD1 (5 bases). V was shortened by 0 bases and J by 1 base, with 12 bases between the two germline ends. CDR3 size: 16 residues. The CDR3 DNA is TGTGCCAGCAGTTTAGCGGTCGGGGGAAATAACTATGGCTACACCTTC. Amino acid sequence: CASSLAVGGNNYGYTF.